This T cell receptor (beta chain) was documented in a study of regulatory T cells in long-lasting Graves disease. Study-level background: Treatment with antithyroid drugs for over 5 years, together with positive TSH receptor antibodies, meant persistent Graves' disease.

This clonotype was counted many times. The antigen is not known. Study-wide results and limits: Persistent patients shared more public clonotypes (about 2,700) than new patients (approximately 1,000). Persistent-disease Graves' patients showed less TCR diversity than new cases.

For TCR beta, libraries came from iRepertoire HTBI primers and Arm-PCR of CDR3 regions. TCRdb re-derived calls from the multiplex PCR reads in MiXCR, one entry per CDR3 protein. The sample lists a few hundred thousand distinct CDR3 sequences; roughly a quarter were seen once. This sample's time point: persistent/refractory GD, antithyroid drugs over 5 years with positive TRAb. Making the TCR library involved RNA that had been extracted from PBMCs. The specimen comprised peripheral blood mononuclear cells (PBMCs), sampled when the disease was refractory, from a patient treated with antithyroid drugs. The clonotype was recovered from a female donor with Graves disease.

The CDR3 sequence is CASSVVGAGYEQYF. The CDR3 DNA follows: TGTGCCAGCAGTGTTGTGGGGGCAGGCTACGAGCAGTACTTC. The gene calls are TRBV2 and TRBJ2-7, with a possible D match to TRBD1 (6 bases). V lost 4 bases to trimming and J lost 3 bases, with 13 bases between them. The CDR3 has 14 residues. The germline CDR1 and CDR2 sequences are SNHLY and FYNNEI.